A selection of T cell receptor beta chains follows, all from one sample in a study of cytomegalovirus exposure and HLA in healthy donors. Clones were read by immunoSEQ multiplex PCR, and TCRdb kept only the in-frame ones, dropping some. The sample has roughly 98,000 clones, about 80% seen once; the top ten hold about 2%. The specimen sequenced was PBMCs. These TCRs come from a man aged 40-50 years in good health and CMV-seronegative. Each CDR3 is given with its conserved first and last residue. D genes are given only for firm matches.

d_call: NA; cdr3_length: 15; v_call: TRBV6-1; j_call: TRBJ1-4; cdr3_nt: TGTGCCAGCAGTGAAGGAGCCCGGGTAGGAGAAAAACTGTTTTTT; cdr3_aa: CASSEGARVGEKLFF
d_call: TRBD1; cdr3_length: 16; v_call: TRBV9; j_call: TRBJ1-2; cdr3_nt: TGTGCCAGCAGCGCCCCCAGACAGGGGGCGAAGTATGGCTACACCTTC; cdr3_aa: CASSAPRQGAKYGYTF
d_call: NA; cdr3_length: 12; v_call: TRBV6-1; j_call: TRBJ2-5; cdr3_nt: TGTGCCAGCAGTGAACCAGCGCCAGAGCAGTACTTC; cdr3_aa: CASSEPAPEQYF
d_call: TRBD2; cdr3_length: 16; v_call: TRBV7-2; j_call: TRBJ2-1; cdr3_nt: TGTGCCAGCAGCTTCGGGACTAGCGGGTTTTACAATGAGCAGTTCTTC; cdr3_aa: CASSFGTSGFYNEQFF
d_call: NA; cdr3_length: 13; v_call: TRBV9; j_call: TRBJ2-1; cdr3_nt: TGTGCCAGCAGCGTAAACAATCCCAATGAGCAGTTCTTC; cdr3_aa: CASSVNNPNEQFF
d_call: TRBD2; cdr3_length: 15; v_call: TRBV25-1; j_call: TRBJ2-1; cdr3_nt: TGTGCCAGCAGTCCTAGCGGGAGGGCCGGGGGACCGCCGTTCTTC; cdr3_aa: CASSPSGRAGGPPFF
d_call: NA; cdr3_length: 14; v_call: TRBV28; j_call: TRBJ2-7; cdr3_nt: TGTGCCAGCAGTTTAGGACGGACAGCGCGGCAGCAGTACTTC; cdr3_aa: CASSLGRTARQQYF
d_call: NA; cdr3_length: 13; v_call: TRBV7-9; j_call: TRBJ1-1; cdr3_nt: TGTGCCAGCAGCAAGACAGAGGACACTGAAGCTTTCTTT; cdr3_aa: CASSKTEDTEAFF
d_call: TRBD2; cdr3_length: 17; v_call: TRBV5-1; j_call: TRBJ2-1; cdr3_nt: TGCGCCAGCAGCTTGAGGGTAGCGGGGGGGTCCTACAATGAGCAGTTCTTC; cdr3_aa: CASSLRVAGGSYNEQFF
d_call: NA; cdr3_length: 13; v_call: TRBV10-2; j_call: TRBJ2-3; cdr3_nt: TGCGCCAGCAGTGAGGGACACACAGATACGCAGTATTTT; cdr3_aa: CASSEGHTDTQYF
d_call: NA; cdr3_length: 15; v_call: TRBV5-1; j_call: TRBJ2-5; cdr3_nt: TGCGCCAGCAGCTTCAAACAGGAGGGGGCGGAGACCCAGTACTTC; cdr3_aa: CASSFKQEGAETQYF
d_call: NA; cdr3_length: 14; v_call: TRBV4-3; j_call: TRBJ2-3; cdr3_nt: TGCGCCAGCAGCCACTCACAGGCCACAGATACGCAGTATTTT; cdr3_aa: CASSHSQATDTQYF
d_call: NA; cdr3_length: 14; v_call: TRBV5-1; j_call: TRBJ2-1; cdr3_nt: TGCGCCAGCAGCTTGGTCGGTCTCTACAATGAGCAGTTCTTC; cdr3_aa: CASSLVGLYNEQFF